The sequence of this TCR beta chain was determined in a study of cytomegalovirus exposure and HLA in healthy donors. Points on this clone: The antigen is undetermined.

PCR was performed using 60 Vbeta and 13 Jbeta primers. Method: immunoSEQ multiplex PCR; TCRdb's copy keeps in-frame clones and lacks some. This sample carries under 200,000 clones, 65% to 85% of them seen once, and the ten largest clones take 4.5% to 5.5%. Study-level findings and limits: Most TCR beta V segments were productive about 87% or about 30% of the time in an earlier analysis. One cluster of highly shared sequence variants probably arose as a sequencing artifact. In presence/absence analyses, roughly uniform sequencing depth across donors was assumed.

The receptor was isolated from a woman between 50 and 59 years old in good health and CMV-seropositive. Sequenced material: PBMCs.

CDR3 sequence: CASSPGTAPGANVLTF. The CDR3 DNA is TGTGCCAGCTCACCCGGGACAGCCCCCGGGGCCAACGTCCTGACTTTC. The chain recombines TRBV18 with TRBJ2-6, with TRBD1 matching over 7 bases. The CDR3 runs to 16 residues. Germline trimming cut 3 bases from V and 4 bases from J; bases unmatched to any gene: 6. CDR1 is KGHSH and CDR2 is LQKENI in the germline V gene. The full variable domain, its missing parts supplied by reference TRBV18 and TRBJ2-6, is NAGVMQNPRHLVRRRGQEARLRCSPMKGHSHVYWYRQLPEEGLKFMVYLQKENIIDESGMPKERFSAEFPKEGPSILRIQQVVRGDSAAYFCASSPGTAPGANVLTFGAGSRLTVL.